Listed below are T cell receptor beta chains from one sample, sequenced in a study of tumor and adjacent non-tumor tissue in lung cancer. One entry per CDR3 protein results from TCRdb running MiXCR on the multiplex PCR reads. Counted here are some 80,000 distinct CDR3 sequences, 70% to 90% occurring once; the ten biggest clones make up 45% to 55%. The sequenced sample was distant non-tumor lung tissue. Every receptor here comes from a man in his 60s with non-small cell lung cancer. Each CDR3 is given with its conserved first and last residue. A D gene is named only where the DNA matches it firmly. For some rows the clone size is stated as once, few or many, or as a class when expanded; others skip it.

CDR3 length: 19
clone size: .
J gene: TRBJ2-4
D gene: .
V gene: TRBV5-6
CDR3 protein: CANSSIRGAVPLAKNIQYF
CDR3 DNA: TGCGCCAACAGCTCGATTCGGGGGGCGGTCCCCCTGGCCAAAAACATTCAGTACTTC

CDR3 length: 15
clone size: .
J gene: TRBJ1-5
D gene: TRBD1
V gene: TRBV6-5
CDR3 protein: CASSHSGQGSQPHHF
CDR3 DNA: TGTGCCAGCAGTCACAGCGGACAGGGTAGTCAGCCCCACCATTTT

CDR3 length: 13
clone size: .
J gene: TRBJ2-7
D gene: TRBD1
V gene: TRBV29-1
CDR3 protein: CNVTRTGQYERYF
CDR3 DNA: TGCAACGTTACCCGGACAGGGCAATACGAGCGGTATTTC

CDR3 length: 13
clone size: few
J gene: TRBJ1-4
D gene: .
V gene: TRBV29-1
CDR3 protein: CGVGAGKNEKLFF
CDR3 DNA: TGCGGTGTTGGGGCCGGCAAGAATGAAAAACTGTTTTTT

CDR3 length: 14
clone size: .
J gene: TRBJ1-2
D gene: .
V gene: TRBV25-1
CDR3 protein: CASSATRGDYGYTF
CDR3 DNA: TGTGCCAGCAGTGCTACACGGGGGGACTATGGCTACACCTTC

CDR3 length: 15
clone size: .
J gene: TRBJ2-3
D gene: .
V gene: TRBV19
CDR3 protein: CASSKGRALTDTQYF
CDR3 DNA: TGTGCTAGTAGTAAAGGACGCGCTTTGACCGATACGCAGTATTTT

CDR3 length: 15
clone size: .
J gene: TRBJ1-2
D gene: .
V gene: TRBV4-1
CDR3 protein: CASSQVREGNYSYTF
CDR3 DNA: TGCGCCAGCAGCCAAGTACGGGAGGGTAACTACAGCTACACCTTC

CDR3 length: 15
clone size: once
J gene: TRBJ2-1
D gene: .
V gene: TRBV5-4
CDR3 protein: CASSLAGPRGNEHFF
CDR3 DNA: TGTGCCAGTAGCTTGGCCGGTCCCCGGGGCAATGAGCACTTCTTC

CDR3 length: 15
clone size: once
J gene: TRBJ2-1
D gene: .
V gene: TRBV11-1
CDR3 protein: CARSLDAGIYNEQFF
CDR3 DNA: TGTGCCAGGAGCTTAGACGCGGGGATCTACAACGAGCAGTTCTTC

CDR3 length: 12
clone size: .
J gene: TRBJ2-5
D gene: .
V gene: TRBV20-1
CDR3 protein: CSAKEGWETQYF
CDR3 DNA: TGCAGTGCTAAAGAGGGCTGGGAGACCCAGTACTTC

CDR3 length: 14
clone size: .
J gene: TRBJ1-2
D gene: .
V gene: TRBV18
CDR3 protein: CGSSRDTGPYGYIF
CDR3 DNA: TGTGGCAGCTCGCGAGATACCGGGCCCTATGGCTACATCTTC

CDR3 length: 18
clone size: .
J gene: TRBJ2-2
D gene: TRBD2
V gene: TRBV11-3
CDR3 protein: CTISSQGAGGYRAGELFF
CDR3 DNA: TGTACCATCAGCTCCCAGGGAGCGGGAGGATACAGAGCCGGGGAACTGTTTTTT

CDR3 length: 16
clone size: .
J gene: TRBJ2-1
D gene: .
V gene: TRBV11-3
CDR3 protein: CASSPARRSSYNEEFF
CDR3 DNA: TGTGCAAGCAGCCCCGCCCGGCGGAGCTCCTACAATGAAGAGTTCTTC

CDR3 length: 11
clone size: once
J gene: TRBJ2-4
D gene: .
V gene: TRBV24-1
CDR3 protein: CTISDLNIQYF
CDR3 DNA: TGTACCATAAGTGATTTAAACATTCAGTACTTC

CDR3 length: 14
clone size: .
J gene: TRBJ2-1
D gene: .
V gene: TRBV7-9
CDR3 protein: CASSLAGSTSERFF
CDR3 DNA: TGTGCCAGCAGTTTGGCCGGTAGTACAAGTGAGCGGTTCTTC

CDR3 length: 14
clone size: .
J gene: TRBJ2-3
D gene: .
V gene: TRBV20-1
CDR3 protein: CSATDIRGADTQYF
CDR3 DNA: TGCAGTGCCACGGACATCCGGGGAGCAGATACGCAGTATTTT

CDR3 length: 16
clone size: .
J gene: TRBJ2-5
D gene: .
V gene: TRBV20-1
CDR3 protein: CSARDRLTGVQETQYF
CDR3 DNA: TGCAGTGCTAGAGATCGACTAACTGGTGTTCAAGAGACCCAGTACTTC

CDR3 length: 15
clone size: .
J gene: TRBJ2-3
D gene: .
V gene: TRBV12-3/TRBV12-4
CDR3 protein: CASTATSGLTDSQYF
CDR3 DNA: TGTGCCAGCACCGCGACTAGTGGGCTCACAGATTCGCAGTATTTT

CDR3 length: 15
clone size: once
J gene: TRBJ1-6
D gene: .
V gene: TRBV11-2
CDR3 protein: CARNLGGDNNSPLHF
CDR3 DNA: TGTGCCAGAAATTTAGGAGGGGACAATAATTCACCCCTCCACTTT

CDR3 length: 15
clone size: .
J gene: TRBJ2-5
D gene: TRBD2
V gene: TRBV6-1
CDR3 protein: CVSSELAGGPESQCF
CDR3 DNA: TGTGTCAGCAGTGAACTAGCGGGGGGGCCCGAGAGCCAGTGCTTC